The 18 T cell receptor beta chains in this list originate from one sample, sequenced in a study of T cells in Graves' hyperthyroidism and ophthalmopathy. Researchers amplified the TCR beta CDR3 regions from RNA transcripts. Initially, a first-round RT-PCR of the TCR CDR3 employed the HTBI primer set. TCRdb re-called the multiplex PCR reads through MiXCR, storing one row per CDR3 protein. The sample carries nearly 750,000 distinct CDR3 sequences, 30% to 40% recorded once. Sequencing was done on a sample of blood. The source of these receptors is a woman aged 35 to 49 with Graves' hyperthyroidism.

This clonotype occurred many times. The chain combines TRBV6-5 with TRBJ1-2; D is unclear. In germline, CDR1 is MNHEY, CDR2 SVGAGI. Trimming stripped 6 bases from V and 4 bases from J, with 12 bases between. The CDR3 covers 13 residues. CDR3 region: CASRKDDGYGYTF. The CDR3 nucleotides read TGTGCCAGCAGGAAGGACGACGGCTATGGCTACACCTTC.

This clonotype was recorded at least ten times. The rearrangement joins TRBV10-3 to TRBJ1-6; no clear D gene. This CDR3 spans 11 amino acids. V dropped 3 bases and J dropped 10 bases, with 4 bases sitting between them. Germline V gene data show CDR1 as ENHRY and CDR2 as SYGVKD. The CDR3 here is CAISDGSPLHF. CDR3 coding DNA: TGTGCCATCAGTGATGGGTCACCCCTCCACTTT.

This clonotype was detected only a few times. The chain has TRBV19 and TRBJ1-1; TRBD1 aligns across 9 bases. V was pared by 7 bases and J by 4 bases, with 7 bases of the junction left unmatched. The CDR3 has 14 amino acids. Germline CDR1 and CDR2: LNHDA and SQIVND (reference sequence). The CDR3 sequence: CASISKQGATEAFF. The CDR3 DNA is TGTGCCAGTATTTCCAAACAGGGGGCCACTGAAGCTTTCTTT. The whole variable domain, remainder taken from reference TRBV19 and TRBJ1-1, is DGGITQSPKYLFRKEGQNVTLSCEQNLNHDAMYWYRQDPGQGLRLIYYSQIVNDFQKGDIAEGYSVSREKKESFPLTVTSAQKNPTAFYLCASISKQGATEAFFGQGTRLTVV.

This chain connects TRBV20-1 to TRBJ1-4; perhaps TRBD1 as D (5 bases). This CDR3 has 15 residues. Trimming shortened V by 0 bases and J by 10 bases, and 18 bases separated the two germline ends. Germline V gives CDR1 DFQATT, CDR2 SNEGSKA (reference sequence). The CDR3 here is CSARDFKVSQGKLFF. CDR3 nucleotide sequence: TGCAGTGCTAGAGATTTCAAGGTCAGCCAGGGAAAACTGTTTTTT.

The chain uses TRBV10-3 and TRBJ1-6; perhaps TRBD1 as D (5 bases). In germline, CDR1 is ENHRY, CDR2 SYGVKD. The CDR3 is 15 amino acids. Trimming pared 2 bases from V and 4 bases from J, leaving 9 bases between. This chain's CDR3 is CAISEARAYNSPLHF. As DNA, the CDR3 is TGTGCCATCAGTGAGGCCAGGGCTTATAATTCACCCCTCCACTTT.

This rearrangement joins TRBV20-1 to TRBJ1-4, with unresolved D. V lost 5 bases and J lost 5, with 12 bases in between. CDR1 is DFQATT and CDR2 is SNEGSKA in the germline V gene (reference sequence). The CDR3 runs to 13 residues. The CDR3 reads CSASGARNEKLFF. CDR3 DNA sequence: TGCAGTGCTTCGGGAGCTAGGAATGAAAAACTGTTTTTT.

Turning to this clonotype: Given a much more abundant clone one base away, this may be a read error. The rearrangement joins TRBV29-1 to TRBJ1-2, with D perhaps matching TRBD1 (5 bases). This CDR3 has 13 residues. Trimming took off 5 bases at V and 2 bases at J, with 12 bases between the two ends. Per the germline V gene, CDR1 is SQVTM and CDR2 is ANQGSEA. CDR3 sequence reads: CSVLQVRNYGYTF. CDR3 sequence (DNA): TGCAGCGTTCTACAGGTCCGGAACTATGGCTACACCTTC.

This clonotype has just a few counts. The chain recombines TRBV6-5 with TRBJ2-2; 8 bases map to TRBD2. V dropped 5 bases and J dropped 4; count of bases not matched to a gene: 12. This CDR3 is built from 17 residues. The germline V gene encodes CDR1 MNHEY and CDR2 SVGAGI. The CDR3 region is CASSRGGLATGTGELFF. For the CDR3, the DNA is TGTGCCAGCAGTCGGGGGGGGCTAGCGACCGGCACCGGGGAGCTGTTTTTT.

This clonotype was picked up a small number of times. V gene TRBV30 combines with J gene TRBJ1-1; no reliable D call. The V gene's germline CDR1 is GTSNPN and CDR2 SVGIG (reference sequence). The CDR3 has 13 residues. Trimming pared 3 bases from V and 0 bases from J, leaving 8 bases between. The CDR3 sequence is CAWRATLNTEAFF. CDR3 DNA: TGTGCCTGGAGGGCCACGTTGAACACTGAAGCTTTCTTT.

This clonotype was detected many times. This chain joins TRBV24-1 and TRBJ1-5, with TRBD1 matching 7 bases. CDR1 and CDR2 (germline): KGHDR, SFDVKD. CDR3 size: 15 residues. The junction had 3 bases not matched to a gene; V was cut back by 3 bases and J by 2 bases. CDR3 nucleotides: TGTGCCACCAGTGATCCCAGGGGGGGCAATCAGCCCCAGCATTTT. Protein sequence: CATSDPRGGNQPQHF.

This clonotype has just a few counts. CDR3 nucleotide sequence: TGCGCCAGCAGGGACGACGGGACAGGGATCACTGAAGCTTTCTTT. Translating it yields CASRDDGTGITEAFF. V gene TRBV5-1 combines with J gene TRBJ1-1; 9 nucleotides match TRBD1. Germline loops: CDR1 SGHRS, CDR2 YFSETQ. V shed 5 bases and J 4 bases; nucleotides not matched to a gene: 9. The CDR3 has 15 residues.

This clonotype was seen many times. For the CDR3, the DNA is TGTGCCACCAGTGATTCGGGACAGGGGAGCTACGAGCAGTACTTC. Its translation is CATSDSGQGSYEQYF. The chain joins TRBV24-1 to TRBJ2-7; 10 positions match TRBD1. Germline loops: CDR1 KGHDR, CDR2 SFDVKD. There are 15 residues in the CDR3. V was clipped by 2 bases and J by 3 bases; unmatched bases: 3.

Many counts were recorded for this clonotype. V usage is TRBV7-9 and J usage is TRBJ2-7; D may match TRBD1 or TRBD2 (5 bases each). The germline CDR1 and CDR2 sequences are SEHNR and FQNEAQ (reference sequence). V was pared by 4 bases and J by 9 bases, with 22 bases between. The CDR3 contains 15 residues. The CDR3 DNA reads TGTGCCAGCAGCTCACCTCGCCGGGACGGACTTGGGCAGTACTTC. It yields the protein CASSSPRRDGLGQYF.

This clonotype was observed at least ten times. V and J are TRBV7-8 and TRBJ2-7; no definite D call. Germline CDR1 reads SGHVS; CDR2 reads FQNEAQ. CDR3 size: 17 residues. The ends were cut back, 5 bases at V and 2 bases at J, with 22 bases in the middle. CDR3 coding DNA: TGTGCCAGCAGCCCCCTCACTATCGACCAAAGTACCTACGAGCAGTACTTC. Amino acids: CASSPLTIDQSTYEQYF.

The V and J genes are TRBV6-5 and TRBJ1-6, with D possibly being TRBD1 (6 bases). The CDR3 consists of 14 residues. CDR1 and CDR2 (germline): MNHEY, SVGAGI. V shed 7 bases and J shed 4 bases, with 11 bases lying between them. The CDR3 sequence: CASTQGGYNSPLHF. CDR3 DNA sequence: TGTGCCAGCACCCAAGGGGGTTATAATTCACCCCTCCACTTT.

The chain carries TRBV7-2 and TRBJ1-4; 8 positions agree with TRBD1. The CDR3 length is 15 residues. Germline assignment: CDR1 SGHTA and CDR2 FQGNSA. V gave up 5 bases and J gave up 6 bases; unmatched junction bases: 8. Written as DNA, the CDR3 is TGTGCCAGCAGCCTAGTGACAGGGGATTATGAAAAACTGTTTTTT. Encoded protein: CASSLVTGDYEKLFF.

This chain joins TRBV2 and TRBJ1-2, with D unresolved. The CDR3 sequence is 13 residues long. Germline V lookup: CDR1 SNHLY, CDR2 FYNNEI. Trimming removed 6 bases at V and 4 bases at J, with 12 bases between. CDR3 in amino acids: CASSQVRSYGYTF. The CDR3 DNA follows: TGTGCCAGCAGCCAAGTCAGGAGCTATGGCTACACCTTC.

This chain links TRBV12-3 or TRBV12-4 with TRBJ1-4, with D possibly being TRBD1 (6 bases). CDR3 length: 18 amino acids. V was shortened by 6 bases and J by 0 bases, with 20 bases between the two germline ends. CDR3 amino acids: CASRETGLGFATNEKLFF. The DNA for the CDR3 is TGTGCCAGCAGAGAGACAGGCCTAGGTTTTGCAACTAATGAAAAACTGTTTTTT.